These T cell receptor beta chains were read from a single sample in a study of spatial heterogeneity in lung cancer. TCRdb redid the calling of the 5' RACE reads with MiXCR, one entry per CDR3 protein. The sample carries about 41,000 distinct CDR3 sequences, approximately 10% recorded once. Here the sequenced sample was PBMCs, taken at surgery. The origin of the receptors is a female donor with early-stage non-small cell lung cancer. CDR3s include the opening cysteine and the closing phenylalanine or tryptophan. The order of the fields is clone size, V gene, D gene, J gene, CDR3 length, CDR3 protein, CDR3 DNA. D genes are given only for firm matches. Clone sizes are given selectively: once, few, many, or a class where the clone is expanded.

many	TRBV5-1	-	TRBJ2-1	12	CASRAEDNEQFF	TGCGCCAGCAGGGCCGAAGACAATGAGCAGTTCTTC
few	TRBV7-9	-	TRBJ2-2	15	CASSLVLPVNGELFF	TGTGCCAGCAGCTTAGTTCTTCCTGTGAACGGGGAGCTGTTTTTT
many	TRBV28	TRBD1	TRBJ1-1	15	CASSLFGTGHTEAFF	TGTGCCAGCAGTTTATTCGGGACAGGGCATACTGAAGCTTTCTTT
many	TRBV27	-	TRBJ1-5	15	CASSPGAVGNQPQHF	TGTGCCAGCAGCCCGGGGGCTGTGGGCAATCAGCCCCAGCATTTT
few	TRBV10-3	-	TRBJ1-2	14	CAISETEGGYGYTF	TGTGCCATCAGCGAAACGGAAGGGGGCTATGGCTACACCTTC
few	TRBV4-2	-	TRBJ2-3	19	CASSQAARIRGGHPDTQYF	TGTGCCAGCAGCCAGGCGGCACGGATCCGAGGAGGCCACCCAGATACGCAGTATTTT
few	TRBV7-6	-	TRBJ2-3	19	CASSLVVGGQLSSTDTQYF	TGTGCCAGCAGCTTAGTTGTCGGGGGGCAACTCTCTAGCACAGATACGCAGTATTTT
few	TRBV12-3/TRBV12-4	TRBD1	TRBJ2-7	14	CASRSSGQGYEQYF	TGTGCCAGCAGATCCTCAGGACAGGGGTACGAGCAGTACTTC
-	TRBV6-4	TRBD2	TRBJ2-1	15	CASSDSSGGADEQFF	TGTGCCAGCAGTGACTCTAGCGGGGGGGCCGATGAGCAGTTCTTC
-	TRBV28	TRBD1	TRBJ1-2	17	CASSLGQGPPQLYGYTF	TGTGCCAGCAGTCTCGGACAGGGACCCCCTCAACTCTATGGCTACACCTTC
-	TRBV13	-	TRBJ2-7	13	CASSYGQGNEQYF	TGTGCCAGCAGCTATGGGCAGGGAAACGAGCAGTACTTC
few	TRBV5-1	TRBD1	TRBJ2-5	17	CASSLALGTGREETQYF	TGCGCCAGCAGCTTGGCCCTCGGGACAGGGAGAGAAGAGACCCAGTACTTC
few	TRBV7-2	TRBD1	TRBJ1-1	15	CASSSQGQGATEAFF	TGTGCCAGCAGCTCGCAGGGACAGGGGGCGACTGAAGCTTTCTTT
-	TRBV2	-	TRBJ1-2	13	CASSSTGNYGYTF	TGTGCCAGCAGTAGCACCGGGAACTATGGCTACACCTTC
-	TRBV5-4	-	TRBJ2-7	14	CASSPETENYEQYF	TGTGCCAGCAGCCCTGAGACAGAAAACTACGAGCAGTACTTC
few	TRBV5-4	TRBD1	TRBJ2-7	14	CASSWGQGTYEQYF	TGTGCCAGCAGCTGGGGACAGGGAACCTACGAGCAGTACTTC
-	TRBV30	-	TRBJ1-1	13	CAWTPHGYTEAFF	TGTGCCTGGACACCCCATGGGTACACTGAAGCTTTCTTT
few	TRBV7-2	-	TRBJ1-4	17	CASSLGGPGTLNEKLFF	TGTGCCAGCAGCTTAGGGGGGCCAGGGACACTCAATGAAAAACTGTTTTTT
few	TRBV10-3	TRBD1	TRBJ2-7	14	CAISSTGTGGEQYF	TGTGCCATCAGCTCCACCGGGACAGGTGGCGAGCAGTACTTC
-	TRBV2	-	TRBJ1-4	15	CASSDRDAVNEKLFF	TGTGCCAGCAGTGATCGGGACGCAGTAAATGAAAAACTGTTTTTT
-	TRBV7-9	-	TRBJ1-2	14	CASSLESRDYGYTF	TGTGCCAGCAGCTTAGAATCCAGAGACTATGGCTACACCTTC
few	TRBV19	TRBD1	TRBJ2-3	14	CASKTGASTDTQYF	TGTGCCAGTAAAACAGGGGCCAGCACAGATACGCAGTATTTT
-	TRBV3-1	TRBD1	TRBJ2-1	16	CASSSDRGRPYNEQFF	TGTGCCAGCAGCTCGGACAGGGGGCGACCCTACAATGAGCAGTTCTTC
medium-sized	TRBV7-3	-	TRBJ1-6	17	CASSLKGRTENNSPLHF	TGTGCCAGCAGCTTAAAGGGCCGGACAGAGAATAATTCACCCCTCCACTTT
many	TRBV27	TRBD2	TRBJ2-5	21	CASSLSLMGTSGGPPQETQYF	TGTGCCAGCAGTTTATCTCTCATGGGGACTAGCGGGGGGCCCCCCCAAGAGACCCAGTACTTC
-	TRBV6-5	TRBD1	TRBJ1-2	16	CASRGLFGQEGYGYTF	TGTGCCAGCAGGGGACTTTTCGGACAGGAGGGCTATGGCTACACCTTC
-	TRBV5-1	-	TRBJ1-5	14	CASSLGGREQPQHF	TGCGCCAGCAGCTTGGGGGGGCGAGAACAGCCCCAGCATTTT
once	TRBV5-6	-	TRBJ2-1	15	CASSWGLERYNEQFF	TGTGCCAGCTCCTGGGGGCTAGAAAGATACAATGAGCAGTTCTTC
few	TRBV12-3/TRBV12-4	TRBD1	TRBJ2-2	16	CASSPGQLSDTGELFF	TGTGCCAGCAGCCCGGGACAGCTGAGCGACACCGGGGAGCTGTTTTTT
-	TRBV5-1	-	TRBJ1-2	14	CASSLEQGSGGYTF	TGCGCCAGCAGCTTGGAACAGGGTTCCGGTGGCTACACCTTC
few	TRBV12-3/TRBV12-4	-	TRBJ2-7	16	CASSPRYDTLPYEQYF	TGTGCCAGCAGCCCCAGATATGACACTCTGCCCTACGAGCAGTACTTC
few	TRBV7-2	-	TRBJ1-1	14	CASSLVPPGTEAFF	TGTGCCAGCAGCTTAGTCCCCCCGGGCACTGAAGCTTTCTTT
-	TRBV12-5	TRBD1	TRBJ1-5	15	CASGLEQGVSQPQHF	TGTGCTAGTGGTTTGGAACAGGGGGTAAGTCAGCCCCAGCATTTT
few	TRBV11-2	TRBD1	TRBJ1-1	14	CASSHPRQGTEAFF	TGTGCCAGCAGCCATCCAAGACAGGGCACTGAAGCTTTCTTT
-	TRBV6-1	TRBD2	TRBJ2-3	14	CASTTSGSTDTQYF	TGTGCCAGCACTACTAGCGGGTCGACAGATACGCAGTATTTT
few	TRBV28	TRBD1	TRBJ2-6	17	CASSLGTGISGANVLTF	TGTGCCAGCAGTTTAGGGACAGGGATCTCTGGGGCCAACGTCCTGACTTTC
many	TRBV6-5	-	TRBJ1-2	14	CASSPGAGKYGYTF	TGTGCCAGCAGTCCCGGGGCAGGGAAGTATGGCTACACCTTC
few	TRBV7-2	-	TRBJ2-2	13	CASSFKNTGELFF	TGTGCCAGCAGCTTTAAGAACACCGGGGAGCTGTTTTTT
many	TRBV7-9	-	TRBJ1-2	13	CASSLDVTIGYTF	TGTGCCAGCAGCTTGGACGTAACGATTGGCTACACCTTC
-	TRBV7-3	-	TRBJ2-3	12	CASSYGFDTQYF	TGTGCCAGCAGCTATGGCTTCGATACGCAGTATTTT
-	TRBV27	TRBD2	TRBJ2-3	15	CASRLAGGHTDTQYF	TGTGCCAGCAGACTAGCGGGGGGGCACACAGATACGCAGTATTTT
few	TRBV5-1	-	TRBJ1-6	20	CASSSYSLGRQSSYNSPLHF	TGCGCCAGCAGTTCATATTCACTCGGACGGCAGAGCTCCTATAATTCACCCCTCCACTTT
-	TRBV28	TRBD1	TRBJ2-1	17	CASSQRGRHSSYNEQFF	TGTGCCAGCAGCCAAAGGGGGCGCCATAGCTCCTACAATGAGCAGTTCTTC
few	TRBV27	-	TRBJ2-3	11	CASRFTDTQYF	TGTGCCAGCAGATTCACAGATACGCAGTATTTT
few	TRBV7-2	-	TRBJ2-3	15	CASTPGAPNTDTQYF	TGTGCCAGCACCCCAGGGGCTCCAAACACAGATACGCAGTATTTT
-	TRBV5-5	-	TRBJ2-6	15	CASTLVVSGANVLTF	TGTGCCAGCACCCTGGTAGTATCTGGGGCCAACGTCCTGACTTTC
many	TRBV11-2	-	TRBJ1-1	17	CASSLNELGSENTEAFF	TGTGCCAGCAGCTTAAACGAGCTCGGATCCGAGAACACTGAAGCTTTCTTT
many	TRBV11-1	-	TRBJ2-7	15	CASSPTGRALLEQYF	TGTGCCAGCAGCCCGACCGGCAGGGCCCTGTTGGAGCAGTACTTC
-	TRBV29-1	TRBD1	TRBJ2-7	14	CSVETGTGAYEQYF	TGCAGCGTTGAGACCGGGACAGGGGCCTACGAGCAGTACTTC
few	TRBV7-2	-	TRBJ1-6	15	CASSLVQGRGLPLHF	TGTGCCAGCAGCTTAGTTCAAGGGCGGGGGCTCCCCCTCCACTTT
-	TRBV6-1	-	TRBJ2-5	14	CASSGGQHQETQYF	TGTGCCAGCAGCGGAGGACAGCACCAAGAGACCCAGTACTTC